These 17 T cell receptor beta chains came from one sample sequenced in a study of blood T cells in healthy people across ages (dated by TCRdb to the mid-2010s). Library method: 5' RACE. The listed sequencing device is Illumina HiSeq 2500. A second PCR of about 6 to 11 cycles was run with a J-beta primer mix and a sample-barcoded 5' primer. Starting from the raw public reads, TCRdb applied fastp trimming at Q25, assembled clones with MiXCR and retained in-frame beta chains. One record per CDR3 amino acid sequence lists the most common genes and DNA. The sample includes just over 1 million distinct CDR3 sequences, with 45% observed a single time. The top ten clonotypes cover under 20% of the sample. Sequenced material: blood. Every receptor here comes from a woman aged 60-75 years in good health.

This clonotype was seen more than once but under ten times. As DNA, the CDR3 is TGCGCCAGCAGCGCCCCGGGGACTAGCGGATCCTACGAGCAGTACTTC. This encodes CASSAPGTSGSYEQYF. The rearrangement links TRBV5-1 to TRBJ2-7; TRBD2 aligns across 11 bases. CDR1 and CDR2 from the germline V gene are SGHRS and YFSETQ. Germline trimming cut 4 bases from V and 1 base from J; bases unmatched to any gene: 7. The CDR3 length is 16 residues.

This chain uses TRBV20-1 with TRBJ2-5; 10 bases align to TRBD2. J gave up 4 bases and V 7 bases, and 9 bases lay outside the gene matches. Germline lookup yields CDR1 DFQATT and CDR2 SNEGSKA (reference sequence). The CDR3 totals 14 residues. The CDR3 loop is CSVRTSGTIETQYF. Written as DNA, the CDR3 is TGCAGTGTCCGGACTAGCGGCACTATAGAGACCCAGTACTTC.

This clonotype was counted between two and nine times. The V gene is TRBV6-6, the J gene TRBJ1-5; no definite D call. Germline V gene sequence: CDR1 MNHNY, CDR2 SVGAGI (reference sequence). The V gene lost 6 bases and the J gene lost 3 bases, with 12 bases spanning the gap. The CDR3 contains 14 residues. The CDR3 nucleotides are TGTGCCAGCAGCCCGAGGGCCTTCAATCAGCCCCAGCATTTT. This sequence encodes CASSPRAFNQPQHF.

The chain recombines TRBV7-8 with TRBJ2-3; 8 bases agree with TRBD1. The germline V gene encodes CDR1 SGHVS and CDR2 FQNEAQ. The CDR3 loop spans 14 amino acids. Trimming took 7 bases from V and 8 from J; bases not matched to a gene: 11. The DNA of the CDR3 is TGTGCCAGCATAAAGGACAGGGTTTATGGTACGCAGTATTTT. This codes for CASIKDRVYGTQYF.

The rearrangement uses TRBV20-1 and TRBJ2-7; no clear D gene. V was clipped by 1 base and J by 2 bases, with 9 bases between them. This CDR3 comprises 13 residues. CDR1 is DFQATT and CDR2 is SNEGSKA in the germline V gene (reference sequence). This CDR3 reads CSARGSSTYEQYF. The CDR3 coding sequence is TGCAGTGCTAGAGGGTCGTCGACCTACGAGCAGTACTTC.

The V and J genes are TRBV5-1 and TRBJ2-1; 15 nucleotides agree with TRBD2. The J call may be in error: the DNA end matches TRBJ2-7 better. Germline V gene lookup returns CDR1 SGHRS and CDR2 YFSETQ. The CDR3 sequence is 20 residues long. DNA for the CDR3: TGCGCCAGCAGCTGGGGACTAGCGGGAGGTCAACCGAGCTCCTACAATGAGCAGTACTTC. Protein: CASSWGLAGGQPSSYNEQYF.

This clonotype has at least ten counts. DNA for the CDR3: TGTGCCACCGGTTCAGGGAGCGCAGAGGAGACCCAGTACTTC. This encodes CATGSGSAEETQYF. The chain combines TRBV15 with TRBJ2-5; perhaps D is TRBD1 or TRBD2 (5 bases each). Per the germline V gene, CDR1 is LNHNV and CDR2 is YYDKDF (reference sequence). The CDR3 is 14 amino acids. V was clipped by 8 bases and J by 5 bases, with 18 bases between them.

The chain joins TRBV6-1 to TRBJ2-3; the match to TRBD2 covers 8 bases. There are 15 residues in the CDR3. The ends lost 6 bases at V and 4 bases at J; junction bases unmatched: 9. CDR1 is MNHNS, CDR2 SASEGT, per germline. CDR3 coding DNA: TGTGCCAGCAGCGTCTGGGCGGGGGGAGCAGATACGCAGTATTTT. Protein: CASSVWAGGADTQYF.

This clonotype was observed at least ten times. The chain recombines TRBV29-1 with TRBJ2-7, with a weak D call TRBD2 (5 bases). CDR3 size: 14 residues. Germline CDR1 SQVTM, CDR2 ANQGSEA. Trimming shortened V by 3 bases and J by 4 bases, and 16 bases separated the two germline ends. The CDR3 DNA reads as TGCAGCGTTGAGCAGTCCGTGCGCGGGTACGAGCAGTACTTC. Amino acids: CSVEQSVRGYEQYF.

This clonotype was seen a handful of times. This sequence joins TRBV6-5 and TRBJ2-1, with D possibly matching TRBD1 (5 bases). CDR1 MNHEY and CDR2 SVGAGI come from the germline V gene. Trimming removed 4 bases at V and 7 bases at J, with 11 bases between. This CDR3 contains 13 residues. For the CDR3, the DNA is TGTGCCAGCAGTTCGGTTAGGGGTAATGAGCAGTTCTTC. This encodes CASSSVRGNEQFF.

The V call is TRBV21-1, the J call TRBJ2-7. TRBV21-1 is tagged as a pseudogene. The CDR3 sequence is 12 residues long. The CDR3 nucleotides are TGTGCCGGCACGGGGGGCTCCTACGAGCAGTACTTC. It specifies CAGTGGSYEQYF.

The J gene is TRBJ2-5, the V gene TRBV7-9; no clear D gene. CDR1 is SEHNR and CDR2 is FQNEAQ in the germline V gene (reference sequence). Trimming left V 7 bases short and J 4 bases short, with 10 bases between. This CDR3 has 12 residues. This CDR3 is CASNLLLETQYF. The CDR3, as DNA: TGTGCCAGCAACCTCCTTTTAGAGACCCAGTACTTC.

This clonotype has only a few counts. The chain has TRBV5-1 and TRBJ1-6; TRBD1 matches at 9 bases. In germline, CDR1 is SGHRS, CDR2 YFSETQ. This CDR3 has 16 residues. V dropped 3 bases and J dropped 6; count of bases not matched to a gene: 7. The CDR3 region has the DNA TGCGCCAGCAGCTCACGACAGGGGGGAACTAATTCACCCCTCCACTTT. It specifies CASSSRQGGTNSPLHF.

This clonotype was seen a few times. V usage is TRBV29-1 and J usage is TRBJ2-3; no clear D gene. This CDR3 spans 10 amino acids. From germline, CDR1 is SQVTM and CDR2 ANQGSEA. Between the trimmed V and J ends, which lost 5 bases and 6 bases, there was a span of 6 bases. The CDR3 loop is CSVSGDTQYF. The CDR3 bases are TGCAGCGTTTCTGGGGATACGCAGTATTTT.

This chain's CDR3 is CASSGDRFSNTEAFF. The CDR3 region has the DNA TGTGCCAGCAGCGGCGACAGGTTCTCAAACACTGAAGCTTTCTTT. The chain joins TRBV4-2 to TRBJ1-1, with D possibly being TRBD1 (6 bases). V shed 5 bases and J shed 2 bases, with 15 bases lying between them. The V gene's germline CDR1 is LGHNA and CDR2 YNFKEQ. This CDR3 comprises 15 residues.

The chain employs TRBV6-5 and TRBJ2-2; perhaps TRBD1 as D (8 bases). Germline V CDR1 and CDR2: MNHEY, SVGAGI. CDR3 length equals 17 residues. Trimming took off 0 bases at V and 3 bases at J, with 14 bases between the two ends. The CDR3 reads CASSYSDRAGDTGELFF. The CDR3 nucleotides read TGTGCCAGCAGTTACTCGGACAGGGCGGGGGACACCGGGGAGCTGTTTTTT.

J is TRBJ2-1 and V is TRBV24-1; 13 nucleotides align to TRBD2. The J call could be wrong; TRBJ2-7 is a better fit for the DNA end. Germline V lookup: CDR1 KGHDR, CDR2 SFDVKD. The CDR3 has 19 residues. For the CDR3, the DNA is TGTGCCACCAGTGATTCCCTGGGGACTAGCGGGACCTCCTACAATGAGCAGTACTTC. This encodes CATSDSLGTSGTSYNEQYF.